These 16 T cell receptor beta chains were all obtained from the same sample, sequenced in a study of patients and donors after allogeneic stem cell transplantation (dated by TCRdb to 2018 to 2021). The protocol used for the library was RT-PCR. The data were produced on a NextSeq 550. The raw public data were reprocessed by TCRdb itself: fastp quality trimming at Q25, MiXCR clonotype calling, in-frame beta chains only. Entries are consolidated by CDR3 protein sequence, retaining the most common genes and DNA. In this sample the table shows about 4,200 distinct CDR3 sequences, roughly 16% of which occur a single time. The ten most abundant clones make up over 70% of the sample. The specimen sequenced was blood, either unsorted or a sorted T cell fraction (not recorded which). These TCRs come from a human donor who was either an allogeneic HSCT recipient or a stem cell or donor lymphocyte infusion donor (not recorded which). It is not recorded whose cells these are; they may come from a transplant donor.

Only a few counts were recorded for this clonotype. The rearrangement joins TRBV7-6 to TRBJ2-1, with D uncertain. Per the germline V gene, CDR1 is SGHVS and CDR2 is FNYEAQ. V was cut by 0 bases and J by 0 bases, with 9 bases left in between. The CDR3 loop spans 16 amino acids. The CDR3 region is CASSLAVESSYNEQFF. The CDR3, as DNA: TGTGCCAGCAGCTTAGCCGTGGAAAGCTCCTACAATGAGCAGTTCTTC.

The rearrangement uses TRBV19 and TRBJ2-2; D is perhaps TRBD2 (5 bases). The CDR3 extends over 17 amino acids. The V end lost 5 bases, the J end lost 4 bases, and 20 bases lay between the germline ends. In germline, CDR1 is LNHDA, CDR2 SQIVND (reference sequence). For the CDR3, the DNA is TGTGCCAGTAGTTGGGAAGCGGATAGTACTTTCACCGGGGAGCTGTTTTTT. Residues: CASSWEADSTFTGELFF.

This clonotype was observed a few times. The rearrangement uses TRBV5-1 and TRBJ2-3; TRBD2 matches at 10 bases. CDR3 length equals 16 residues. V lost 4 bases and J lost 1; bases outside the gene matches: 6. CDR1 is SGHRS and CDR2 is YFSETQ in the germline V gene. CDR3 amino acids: CASSQLAGGRTDTQYF. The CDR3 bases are TGCGCCAGCAGCCAATTAGCGGGGGGCCGCACAGATACGCAGTATTTT.

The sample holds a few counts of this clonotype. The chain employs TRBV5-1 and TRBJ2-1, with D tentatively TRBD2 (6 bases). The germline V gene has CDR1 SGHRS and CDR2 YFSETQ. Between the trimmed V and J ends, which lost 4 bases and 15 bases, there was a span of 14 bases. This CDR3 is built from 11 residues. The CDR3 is CASSNLASRFF. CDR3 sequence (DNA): TGCGCCAGCAGCAACCTAGCGTCTAGGTTCTTC.

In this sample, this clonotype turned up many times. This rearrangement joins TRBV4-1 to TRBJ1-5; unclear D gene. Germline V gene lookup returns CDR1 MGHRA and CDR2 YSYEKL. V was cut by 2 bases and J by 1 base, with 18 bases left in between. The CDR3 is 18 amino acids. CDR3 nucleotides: TGCGCCAGCAGCCAATTTAGGCGGAGCGGCAAGAGCAATCAGCCCCAGCATTTT. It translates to CASSQFRRSGKSNQPQHF.

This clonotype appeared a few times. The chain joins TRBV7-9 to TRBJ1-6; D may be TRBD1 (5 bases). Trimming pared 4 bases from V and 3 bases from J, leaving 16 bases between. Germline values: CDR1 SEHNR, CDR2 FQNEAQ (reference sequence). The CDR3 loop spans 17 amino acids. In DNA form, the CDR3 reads TGTGCCAGCAGCTCCCGAATGGGGGAGGGCTATAATTCACCCCTCCACTTT. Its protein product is CASSSRMGEGYNSPLHF. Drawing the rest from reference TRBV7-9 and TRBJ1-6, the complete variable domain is DTGVSQNPRHKITKRGQNVTFRCDPISEHNRLYWYRQTLGQGPEFLTYFQNEAQLEKSRLLSDRFSAERPKGSFSTLEIQRTEQGDSAMYLCASSSRMGEGYNSPLHFGNGTRLTVT.

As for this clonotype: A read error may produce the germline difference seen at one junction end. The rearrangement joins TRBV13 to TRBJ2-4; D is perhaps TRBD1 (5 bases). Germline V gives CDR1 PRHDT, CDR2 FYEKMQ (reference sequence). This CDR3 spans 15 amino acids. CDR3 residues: CASSLRVGAKNIQCF. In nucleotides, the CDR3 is TGTGCCAGCAGCTTACGTGTAGGGGCCAAAAACATTCAGTGCTTC.

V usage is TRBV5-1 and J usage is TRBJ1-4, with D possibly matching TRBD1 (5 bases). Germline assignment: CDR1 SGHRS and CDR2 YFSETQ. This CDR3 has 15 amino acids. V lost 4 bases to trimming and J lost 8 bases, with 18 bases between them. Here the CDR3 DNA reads TGCGCCAGCAGCCAGTCCGGGACCTCCCACGAAAAACTGTTTTTT. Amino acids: CASSQSGTSHEKLFF.

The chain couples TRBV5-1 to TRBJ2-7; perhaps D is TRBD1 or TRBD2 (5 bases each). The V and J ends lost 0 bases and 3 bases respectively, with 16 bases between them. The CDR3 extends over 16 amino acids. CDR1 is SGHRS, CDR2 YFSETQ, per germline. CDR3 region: CASSLGGVGPNYEQYF. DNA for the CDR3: TGCGCCAGCAGCTTGGGAGGGGTGGGCCCCAACTACGAGCAGTACTTC.

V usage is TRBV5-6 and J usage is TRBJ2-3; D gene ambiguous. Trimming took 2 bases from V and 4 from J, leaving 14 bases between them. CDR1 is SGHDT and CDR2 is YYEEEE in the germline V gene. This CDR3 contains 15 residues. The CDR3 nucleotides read TGTGCCAGCAGCTTTTTAACAGTGTGGGCAGATACGCAGTATTTT. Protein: CASSFLTVWADTQYF.

In DNA form, the CDR3 reads TGCGCCAGCAGCTTGGCCGGTGGAAACACCATATATTTT. Translated, it gives CASSLAGGNTIYF. This sequence joins TRBV5-1 and TRBJ1-3, with D unclear. This CDR3 has 13 amino acids. Germline V CDR1 and CDR2: SGHRS, YFSETQ. Trimming left V 0 bases short and J 3 bases short, with 4 bases between.

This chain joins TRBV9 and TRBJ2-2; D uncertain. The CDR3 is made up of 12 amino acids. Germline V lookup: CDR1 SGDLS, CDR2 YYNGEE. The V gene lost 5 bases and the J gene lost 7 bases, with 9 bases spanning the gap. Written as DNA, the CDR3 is TGTGCCAGCAGTCCATATTTCGGGGAGCTGTTTTTT. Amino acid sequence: CASSPYFGELFF.

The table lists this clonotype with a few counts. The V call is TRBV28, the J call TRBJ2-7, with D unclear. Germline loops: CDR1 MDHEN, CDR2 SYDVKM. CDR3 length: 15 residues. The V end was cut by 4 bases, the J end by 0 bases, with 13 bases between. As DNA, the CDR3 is TGTGCCAGCAGTTCCCAGCGATGGGGCTCCTACGAGCAGTACTTC. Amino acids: CASSSQRWGSYEQYF.

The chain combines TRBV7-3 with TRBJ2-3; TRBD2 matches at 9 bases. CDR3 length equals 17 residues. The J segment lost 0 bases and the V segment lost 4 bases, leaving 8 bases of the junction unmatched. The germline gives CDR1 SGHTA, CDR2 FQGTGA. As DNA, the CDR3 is TGTGCCAGCAGCTATATGGGGACTAGCTCTAGCACAGATACGCAGTATTTT. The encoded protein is CASSYMGTSSSTDTQYF.

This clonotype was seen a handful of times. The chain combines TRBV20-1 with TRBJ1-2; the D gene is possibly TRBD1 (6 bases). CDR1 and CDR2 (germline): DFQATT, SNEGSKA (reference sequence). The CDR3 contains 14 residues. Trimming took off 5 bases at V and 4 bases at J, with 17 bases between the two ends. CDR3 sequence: CSAFGTPGAYGYTF. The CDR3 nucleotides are TGCAGTGCTTTCGGGACACCCGGGGCCTATGGCTACACCTTC.

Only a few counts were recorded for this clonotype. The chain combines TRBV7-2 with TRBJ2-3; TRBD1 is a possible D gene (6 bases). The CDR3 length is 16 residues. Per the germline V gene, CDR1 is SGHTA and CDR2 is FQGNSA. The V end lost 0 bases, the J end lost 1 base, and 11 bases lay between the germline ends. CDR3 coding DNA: TGTGCCAGCAGCTTAGCCCAACAGGGAGGCACAGATACGCAGTATTTT. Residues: CASSLAQQGGTDTQYF. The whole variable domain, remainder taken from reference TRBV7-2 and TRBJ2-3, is GAGVSQSPSNKVTEKGKDVELRCDPISGHTALYWYRQSLGQGLEFLIYFQGNSAPDKSGLPSDRFSAERTGGSVSTLTIQRTQQEDSAVYLCASSLAQQGGTDTQYFGPGTRLTVL.